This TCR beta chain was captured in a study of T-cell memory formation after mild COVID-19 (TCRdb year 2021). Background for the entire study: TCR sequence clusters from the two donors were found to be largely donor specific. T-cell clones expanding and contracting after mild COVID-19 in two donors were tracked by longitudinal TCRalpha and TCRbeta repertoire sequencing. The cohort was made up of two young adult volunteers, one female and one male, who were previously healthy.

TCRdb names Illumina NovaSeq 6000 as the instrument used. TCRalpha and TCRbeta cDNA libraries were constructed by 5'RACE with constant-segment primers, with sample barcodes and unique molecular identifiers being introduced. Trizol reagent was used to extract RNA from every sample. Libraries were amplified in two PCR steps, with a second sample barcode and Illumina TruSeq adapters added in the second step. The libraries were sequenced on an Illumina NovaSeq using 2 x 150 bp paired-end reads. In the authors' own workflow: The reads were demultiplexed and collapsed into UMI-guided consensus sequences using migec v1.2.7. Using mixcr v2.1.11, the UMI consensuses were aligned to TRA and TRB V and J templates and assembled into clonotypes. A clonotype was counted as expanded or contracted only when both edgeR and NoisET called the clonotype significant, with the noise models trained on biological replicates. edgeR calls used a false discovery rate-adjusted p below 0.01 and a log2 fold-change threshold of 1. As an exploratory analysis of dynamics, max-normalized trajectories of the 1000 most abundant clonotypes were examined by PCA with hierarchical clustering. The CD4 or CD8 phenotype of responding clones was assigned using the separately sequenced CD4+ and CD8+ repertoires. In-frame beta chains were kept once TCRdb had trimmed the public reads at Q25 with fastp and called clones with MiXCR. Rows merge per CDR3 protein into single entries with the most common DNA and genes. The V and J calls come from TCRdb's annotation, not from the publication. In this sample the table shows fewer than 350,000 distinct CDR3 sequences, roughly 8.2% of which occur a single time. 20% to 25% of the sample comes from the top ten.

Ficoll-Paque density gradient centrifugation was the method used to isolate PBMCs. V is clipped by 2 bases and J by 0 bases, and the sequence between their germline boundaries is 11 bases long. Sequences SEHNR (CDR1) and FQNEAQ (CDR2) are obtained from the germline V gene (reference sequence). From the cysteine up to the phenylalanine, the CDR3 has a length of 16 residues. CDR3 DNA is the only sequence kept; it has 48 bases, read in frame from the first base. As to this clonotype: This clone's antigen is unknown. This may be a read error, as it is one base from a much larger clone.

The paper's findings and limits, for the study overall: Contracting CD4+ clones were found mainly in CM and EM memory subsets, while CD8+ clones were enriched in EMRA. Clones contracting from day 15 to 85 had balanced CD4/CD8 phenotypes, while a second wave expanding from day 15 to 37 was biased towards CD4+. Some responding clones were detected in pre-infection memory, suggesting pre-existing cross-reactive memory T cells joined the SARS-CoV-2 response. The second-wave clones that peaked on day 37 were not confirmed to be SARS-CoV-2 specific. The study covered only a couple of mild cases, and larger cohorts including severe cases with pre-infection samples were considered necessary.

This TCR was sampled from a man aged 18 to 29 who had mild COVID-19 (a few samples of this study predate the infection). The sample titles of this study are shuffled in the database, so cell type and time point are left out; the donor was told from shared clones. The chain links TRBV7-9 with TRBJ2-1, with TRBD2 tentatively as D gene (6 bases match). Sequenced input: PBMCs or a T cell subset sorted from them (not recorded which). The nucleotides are TGTGCCAGCAGCTTATCGCTAGCGACCTCCTACAATGAGCAGTTCTTC. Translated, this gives CASSLSLATSYNEQFF. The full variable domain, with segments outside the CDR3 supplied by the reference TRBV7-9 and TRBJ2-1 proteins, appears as DTGVSQNPRHKITKRGQNVTFRCDPISEHNRLYWYRQTLGQGPEFLTYFQNEAQLEKSRLLSDRFSAERPKGSFSTLEIQRTEQGDSAMYLCASSLSLATSYNEQFFGPGTRLTVL.